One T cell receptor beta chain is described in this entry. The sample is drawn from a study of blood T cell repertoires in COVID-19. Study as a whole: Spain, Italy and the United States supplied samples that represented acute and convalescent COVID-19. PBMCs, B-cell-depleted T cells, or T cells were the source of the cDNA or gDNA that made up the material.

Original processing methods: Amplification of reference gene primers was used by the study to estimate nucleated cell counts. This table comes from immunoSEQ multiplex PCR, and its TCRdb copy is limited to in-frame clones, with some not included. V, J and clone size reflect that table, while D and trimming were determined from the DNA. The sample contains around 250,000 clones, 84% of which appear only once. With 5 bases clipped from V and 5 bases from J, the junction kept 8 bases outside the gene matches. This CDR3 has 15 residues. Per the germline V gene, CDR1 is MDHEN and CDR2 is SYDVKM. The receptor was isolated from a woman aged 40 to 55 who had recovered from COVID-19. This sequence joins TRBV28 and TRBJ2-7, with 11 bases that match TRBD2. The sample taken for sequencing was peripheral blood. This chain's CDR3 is CASSLLAGGSHEQYF. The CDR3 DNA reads TGTGCCAGCAGTCTCTTAGCGGGGGGGTCCCACGAGCAGTACTTC.